This TCR beta chain was identified during a study of regulatory T cells in long-lasting Graves disease. Findings and limits, study-wide: Persistent Graves' patients possessed reduced TCR diversity relative to recently diagnosed ones.

Remarks on this clonotype: Its antigen is undetermined. The junction departs from germline at one end; a sequencing error may be responsible.

Sequencing libraries for TCR beta were prepared with iRepertoire HTBI primers and Arm-PCR of CDR3 regions. MiXCR, run by TCRdb on the multiplex PCR reads, gives a single entry per CDR3 protein. The sample carries about 620,000 distinct CDR3 sequences, roughly 15% recorded once. The time point is: newly diagnosed GD, antithyroid drugs for less than 3 months. After RNA was extracted from PBMCs, the TCR library was made from it. This same sample was also part of a study on T cells in Graves' hyperthyroidism and ophthalmopathy.

This receptor was obtained from a woman aged 30 to 39 with Graves disease. The sequencing used peripheral blood mononuclear cells (PBMCs), collected at new diagnosis, from a patient treated with antithyroid drugs.

The CDR3 here is CGVEKGAMETQYF. The CDR3 bases are TGCGGCGTTGAGAAGGGGGCGATGGAGACCCAGTACTTC. The chain employs TRBV29-1 and TRBJ2-3, with TRBD1 identical over 7 bases. The DNA end favors TRBJ2-5, so the J call may be wrong. The CDR3 loop spans 13 amino acids. Germline V gene lookup returns CDR1 SQVTM and CDR2 ANQGSEA.